These T cell receptor beta chains were read from a single sample in a study of cytomegalovirus exposure and HLA in healthy donors. TCRdb keeps only in-frame clones here, not all; method: immunoSEQ multiplex PCR. The sample includes around 130,000 clones, less than 85% of them seen just once. The specimen was PBMCs. These receptor sequences come from a woman aged 35 to 49 in good health and CMV-seropositive. Both conserved end residues are part of each CDR3. A D gene is named only where the DNA matches it firmly. For some rows the clone size is stated as once, few or many, or as a class when expanded; others skip it.

J: TRBJ1-4
size: -
D: -
V: TRBV18
CDR3: CASSPPSATNEKLFF
DNA: TGTGCCAGCTCACCACCCAGTGCAACTAATGAAAAACTGTTTTTT

J: TRBJ2-1
size: -
D: TRBD1
V: TRBV18
CDR3: CASSPGTAEYNEQFF
DNA: TGTGCCAGCTCACCAGGGACAGCTGAATACAATGAGCAGTTCTTC

J: TRBJ1-4
size: -
D: -
V: TRBV27
CDR3: CASSAKPRGFNEKLFF
DNA: TGTGCCAGCAGTGCAAAGCCCAGGGGTTTTAATGAAAAACTGTTTTTT

J: TRBJ1-1
size: few
D: TRBD1
V: TRBV2
CDR3: CASREGQGVGTEAFF
DNA: TGTGCCAGCAGAGAAGGACAGGGGGTGGGCACTGAAGCTTTCTTT

J: TRBJ1-5
size: -
D: TRBD1
V: TRBV7-2
CDR3: CASSRRVQGVDQPQHF
DNA: TGTGCCAGCAGCCGCCGGGTACAGGGGGTTGATCAGCCCCAGCATTTT

J: TRBJ2-4
size: -
D: -
V: TRBV6-6
CDR3: CASSKDRRNIQYF
DNA: TGTGCCAGCAGCAAAGACAGGAGAAACATTCAGTACTTC

J: TRBJ1-2
size: once
D: -
V: TRBV5-5
CDR3: CASSLMIGGEYGYTF
DNA: TGTGCCAGCAGCTTGATGATTGGGGGCGAGTATGGCTACACCTTC

J: TRBJ1-4
size: few
D: -
V: TRBV2
CDR3: CASRKEATGNEKLFF
DNA: TGTGCCAGCAGGAAAGAGGCCACAGGGAATGAAAAACTGTTTTTT

J: TRBJ2-1
size: -
D: -
V: TRBV21-1
CDR3: CASSNGFSSYNEQFF
DNA: TGTGCCAGCAGCAACGGTTTTAGTTCCTACAATGAGCAGTTCTTC

J: TRBJ2-1
size: once
D: TRBD2
V: TRBV5-1
CDR3: CASSPGLAGLNEQFF
DNA: TGCGCCAGCAGCCCTGGACTAGCGGGACTCAATGAGCAGTTCTTC

J: TRBJ1-1
size: -
D: TRBD1
V: TRBV27
CDR3: CASSLQGDTEAFF
DNA: TGTGCCAGCAGCCTACAGGGGGATACTGAAGCTTTCTTT

J: TRBJ1-4
size: -
D: TRBD1
V: TRBV28
CDR3: CASRSGGTNEKLFF
DNA: TGTGCCAGCAGATCAGGGGGAACTAATGAAAAACTGTTTTTT

J: TRBJ2-1
size: few
D: TRBD2
V: TRBV7-9
CDR3: CASSLGLAGGNEQFF
DNA: TGTGCCAGCAGCTTAGGACTAGCGGGAGGGAATGAGCAGTTCTTC

J: TRBJ2-1
size: -
D: -
V: TRBV5-6
CDR3: CASSPLGGGRPQFF
DNA: TGTGCCAGCAGTCCGCTAGGGGGGGGACGCCCCCAGTTCTTC

J: TRBJ1-2
size: -
D: TRBD1
V: TRBV6-4
CDR3: CASSDSRTGTGGLYGYTF
DNA: TGTGCCAGCAGTGACTCGAGGACCGGGACAGGGGGCCTCTATGGCTACACCTTC

J: TRBJ1-5
size: -
D: -
V: TRBV7-9
CDR3: CASSGGQNQPQHF
DNA: TGTGCCAGCAGCGGAGGACAGAATCAGCCCCAGCATTTT

J: TRBJ2-1
size: -
D: TRBD2
V: TRBV11-3
CDR3: CASSLAGAGGRNEQFF
DNA: TGTGCCAGCAGCTTGGCTGGAGCGGGAGGGCGGAATGAGCAGTTCTTC

J: TRBJ2-5
size: -
D: TRBD1
V: TRBV9
CDR3: CASSVGRGTAQETQYF
DNA: TGTGCCAGCAGCGTAGGACGAGGGACAGCCCAAGAGACCCAGTACTTC

J: TRBJ2-7
size: -
D: -
V: TRBV2
CDR3: CASSEPFSYEQYF
DNA: TGTGCCAGCAGTGAACCATTCTCCTACGAGCAGTACTTC

J: TRBJ2-7
size: -
D: TRBD1
V: TRBV5-1
CDR3: CASSLQQGTYEQYF
DNA: TGCGCCAGCAGCTTACAACAGGGGACGTACGAGCAGTACTTC

J: TRBJ1-2
size: -
D: -
V: TRBV29-1
CDR3: CSVERQGGGGYTF
DNA: TGCAGCGTCGAGAGGCAGGGAGGAGGTGGCTACACCTTC

J: TRBJ2-1
size: -
D: TRBD1
V: TRBV19
CDR3: CASSIDRTGRQFF
DNA: TGTGCCAGTAGTATAGATCGGACAGGGAGACAGTTCTTC

J: TRBJ2-7
size: few
D: TRBD2
V: TRBV7-2
CDR3: CASSSPSGSSYEQYF
DNA: TGTGCCAGCAGCTCCCCTAGCGGGAGCTCCTACGAGCAGTACTTC

J: TRBJ2-7
size: -
D: TRBD2
V: TRBV30
CDR3: CAWSAGLAGGTTYEQYF
DNA: TGTGCCTGGAGTGCGGGACTAGCGGGGGGGACAACCTACGAGCAGTACTTC

J: TRBJ2-1
size: -
D: TRBD2
V: TRBV4-1
CDR3: CASSQEPSGSLHNEQFF
DNA: TGCGCCAGCAGCCAAGAGCCTAGCGGGAGCCTCCACAATGAGCAGTTCTTC

J: TRBJ1-3
size: -
D: -
V: TRBV5-5
CDR3: CASSLVNSLSGNTIYF
DNA: TGTGCCAGCAGCTTGGTTAACAGCCTTTCTGGAAACACCATATATTTT

J: TRBJ2-4
size: -
D: -
V: TRBV6-4
CDR3: CASDGGGAWCIQYF
DNA: TGTGCCAGCGACGGTGGGGGGGCTTGGTGCATTCAGTACTTC

J: TRBJ1-5
size: -
D: TRBD1
V: TRBV18
CDR3: CASSPGQGGQPQHF
DNA: TGTGCCAGCTCACCTGGACAGGGAGGTCAGCCCCAGCATTTT

J: TRBJ1-3
size: -
D: -
V: TRBV6-6
CDR3: CASGWTEGNTIYF
DNA: TGTGCCAGCGGGTGGACAGAAGGAAACACCATATATTTT

J: TRBJ1-5
size: few
D: -
V: TRBV6-5
CDR3: CASTLQPDQPQHF
DNA: TGTGCCAGCACCTTACAGCCGGATCAGCCCCAGCATTTT

J: TRBJ1-2
size: -
D: -
V: TRBV4-3
CDR3: CASSQDLGGLDYGYTF
DNA: TGCGCCAGCAGCCAAGATCTAGGAGGGCTTGACTATGGCTACACCTTC

J: TRBJ1-5
size: -
D: TRBD1
V: TRBV2
CDR3: CASSALPLPTGARQPQHF
DNA: TGTGCCAGCAGTGCTCTTCCCCTTCCGACAGGGGCAAGGCAGCCCCAGCATTTT

J: TRBJ2-7
size: -
D: -
V: TRBV5-1
CDR3: CASSTDQGEQYF
DNA: TGCGCCAGCAGCACGGATCAGGGGGAGCAGTACTTC

J: TRBJ2-5
size: -
D: TRBD2
V: TRBV6-6
CDR3: CASSYGGGTQETQYF
DNA: TGTGCCAGCAGTTACGGCGGGGGGACGCAAGAGACCCAGTACTTC

J: TRBJ2-1
size: few
D: -
V: TRBV7-8
CDR3: CASSPEVYNEQFF
DNA: TGTGCCAGCAGCCCCGAGGTTTACAATGAGCAGTTCTTC

J: TRBJ1-1
size: few
D: -
V: TRBV28
CDR3: CASSFPRTAGATEAFF
DNA: TGTGCCAGCAGTTTCCCTCGAACGGCAGGGGCCACTGAAGCTTTCTTT